This T cell receptor (beta chain) emerged from a study of post-analysis software for immune sequencing data. Study-level information: Clinical courses comprised relapsing-remitting, secondary progressive and progressive-relapsing multiple sclerosis. General study findings and limits: Several TRBV segments (TRBV5-6, TRBV5-1 and TRBV20-1 among them) occurred more frequently in patients than in controls. By F measure, strong co-clustering occurred among samples prepared in the same batch. Multiple sclerosis patients showed significantly lower normalized Chao1 diversity than controls did.

About this clonotype: The antigen remains undetermined.

Trimming removed 0 bases from V and 5 bases from J; junction bases left unmatched: 6. This CDR3 is 16 amino acids long. Germline V lookup: CDR1 SGHRS, CDR2 YFSETQ. cDNA libraries for TCR beta contained unique molecular identifiers. About 500,000 cDNA molecules were obtained from roughly 0.93 to 9.6 million T cells. TCRdb analysed the PCR reads with MiXCR anew, one entry per CDR3 protein. The sample shows roughly 620,000 distinct CDR3 sequences, about 44% of them seen only once. The sample consisted of blood. The chain joins TRBV5-1 to TRBJ2-3; 10 bases map to TRBD2. The TCR sequence derives from a girl aged 5 to 17 with multiple sclerosis. The CDR3: CASSLDGLAGVDTQYF. The CDR3 nucleotides read TGCGCCAGCAGCTTGGATGGTCTAGCGGGAGTAGATACGCAGTATTTT.